Following are 17 T cell receptor beta chains from one sample sequenced in a study of CD8 T cells in Susac syndrome. With random hexamers, reverse transcription was performed on about 0.5 to 1 ug of RNA. TCRdb itself ran the immunoSEQ multiplex PCR reads through MiXCR, one entry per CDR3 protein. This table has about 150,000 distinct CDR3 sequences, 93% appearing once. The specimen was CD4+ T cells from PBMCs. These receptors were obtained from a human donor with multiple sclerosis.

This chain links TRBV27 with TRBJ1-2; no clear D. The V gene lost 5 bases and the J gene lost 7 bases, with 11 bases spanning the gap. Germline V gene lookup returns CDR1 MNHEY and CDR2 SMNVEV (reference sequence). CDR3 length equals 12 residues. The CDR3 region has the DNA TGTGCCAGCAGTACCGGGTCCAGTGGCTACACCTTC. Translating gives CASSTGSSGYTF.

This clonotype was picked up one time. The CDR3 bases are TGCAGTGCTTACGTCCCGTACGGCTCCTCTGGGGCCAACGTCCTGACTTTC. Translated, it gives CSAYVPYGSSGANVLTF. The J gene is TRBJ2-6, the V gene TRBV20-1; no clear D gene. This CDR3 spans 17 amino acids. The V end lost 5 bases, the J end lost 0 bases, and 17 bases lay between the germline ends. The germline V gene has CDR1 DFQATT and CDR2 SNEGSKA (reference sequence).

This clonotype occurred once. The gene calls are TRBV5-1 and TRBJ2-7; D may correspond to TRBD1 or TRBD2 (5 bases each). The CDR3 loop spans 14 amino acids. Trimming left V 7 bases short and J 6 bases short, with 20 bases between. Germline CDR1 is SGHRS and CDR2 is YFSETQ. This chain's CDR3 is CASGTGTDETEQYF. As DNA, the CDR3 is TGCGCCAGCGGGACCGGGACCGACGAGACCGAGCAGTACTTC.

The rearrangement uses TRBV14 and TRBJ1-2; possibly TRBD1 for D (6 bases). This CDR3 is built from 16 residues. CDR1 and CDR2 from the germline V gene are SGHDN and FVKESK. V was trimmed by 3 bases and J by 1 base, leaving 15 bases between them. CDR3 sequence reads: CASSHPDRHFNYGYTF. In DNA, the CDR3 is TGTGCCAGCAGCCACCCGGACAGACACTTTAACTATGGCTACACCTTC.

The gene calls are TRBV5-4 and TRBJ1-2; 7 positions agree with TRBD1. CDR1 SGHNT and CDR2 YYREEE come from the germline V gene (reference sequence). The CDR3 has 14 amino acids. V trimming: 2 bases; J trimming: 6 bases; junction bases outside the gene matches: 7. The CDR3 region is CASSLSRQGHGYTF. The CDR3 DNA is TGTGCCAGCAGCTTAAGTCGACAGGGCCATGGCTACACCTTC. The variable domain in full, completed from reference TRBV5-4 and TRBJ1-2, reads ETGVTQSPTHLIKTRGQQVTLRCSSQSGHNTVSWYQQALGQGPQFIFQYYREEENGRGNFPPRFSGLQFPNYSSELNVNALELDDSALYLCASSLSRQGHGYTFGSGTRLTVV.

The chain recombines TRBV2 with TRBJ2-1; TRBD2 matches 11 bases. This CDR3 is built from 14 residues. V trimming: 5 bases; J trimming: 10 bases; junction bases outside the gene matches: 7. Germline V lookup: CDR1 SNHLY, CDR2 FYNNEI. CDR3 coding DNA: TGTGCCAGCAGTCCTCTAGCGGGAGGTGGGGAGCAGTTCTTC. Its protein is CASSPLAGGGEQFF.

V usage is TRBV7-6 and J usage is TRBJ2-5; 7 bases are shared with TRBD1. The germline V gene encodes CDR1 SGHVS and CDR2 FNYEAQ. Trimming at V came to 4 bases and at J to 4 bases, leaving 3 bases not matched to a gene. The CDR3 contains 13 residues. DNA of the CDR3: TGTGCCAGCAGCTCGGGACAGAGAGAGACCCAGTACTTC. It yields the protein CASSSGQRETQYF.

This chain links TRBV30 with TRBJ2-7; D is undetermined. V was shortened by 7 bases and J by 1 base, with 5 bases between the two germline ends. The CDR3 is made up of 10 amino acids. Germline loops: CDR1 GTSNPN, CDR2 SVGIG (reference sequence). In DNA, the CDR3 is TGTGCCTCCGGATCCTACGAGCAGTACTTC. It is translated as CASGSYEQYF.

CDR3 bases: TGTGCCAGCAGCCCCGAGGCGCCCGGGAGGTCCGGGGAGCTGTTTTTT. This translates into CASSPEAPGRSGELFF. The rearrangement uses TRBV28 and TRBJ2-2; 7 nucleotides match TRBD2. The CDR3 contains 16 residues. V dropped 6 bases and J dropped 6; count of bases not matched to a gene: 13. Germline CDR1 MDHEN, CDR2 SYDVKM. Looking up the rest from reference TRBV28 and TRBJ2-2 gives the full variable domain: DVKVTQSSRYLVKRTGEKVFLECVQDMDHENMFWYRQDPGLGLRLIYFSYDVKMKEKGDIPEGYSVSREKKERFSLILESASTNQTSMYLCASSPEAPGRSGELFFGEGSRLTVL.

Written as DNA, the CDR3 is TGTGCCATCAGTGAACACAGGGCCCAGACTTTCTTT. Residues: CAISEHRAQTFF. The chain has TRBV10-3 and TRBJ1-1; possible D gene TRBD1, 6 bases. Between the trimmed V and J ends, which lost 3 bases and 12 bases, there was a span of 14 bases. Germline-derived CDR1 and CDR2 are ENHRY and SYGVKD. The CDR3 is made up of 12 amino acids.

The V call is TRBV30, the J call TRBJ2-5; D is undetermined. Deletions cut 5 bases from V and 2 bases from J, with 12 bases between. CDR3 length: 13 amino acids. Looked up from germline, CDR1 is GTSNPN and CDR2 is SVGIG (reference sequence). The CDR3 sequence: CAWSRRAQETQYF. The CDR3 DNA reads TGTGCCTGGTCTAGACGGGCGCAAGAGACCCAGTACTTC.

This clonotype was seen a single time. The J gene is TRBJ2-7, the V gene TRBV5-1, with 11 bases that match TRBD2. Germline V gene lookup returns CDR1 SGHRS and CDR2 YFSETQ. CDR3 length: 15 amino acids. V trimming: 3 bases; J trimming: 6 bases; junction bases outside the gene matches: 8. CDR3 amino acids: CASSSTGTSGLEQYF. The CDR3 DNA follows: TGCGCCAGCAGCTCCACCGGGACTAGCGGCCTCGAGCAGTACTTC. The full variable domain, rest sourced from reference TRBV5-1 and TRBJ2-7, is KAGVTQTPRYLIKTRGQQVTLSCSPISGHRSVSWYQQTPGQGLQFLFEYFSETQRNKGNFPGRFSGRQFSNSRSEMNVSTLELGDSALYLCASSSTGTSGLEQYFGPGTRLTVT.

The chain combines TRBV6-1 with TRBJ2-1; 8 bases fit TRBD1. V lost 2 bases to trimming and J lost 10 bases; unmatched junction nucleotides: 4. The CDR3 is 13 amino acids. Germline CDR1 is MNHNS and CDR2 is SASEGT. This chain's CDR3 is CASSEQGASEQFF. The CDR3 DNA reads as TGTGCCAGCAGTGAACAGGGGGCCAGCGAGCAGTTCTTC.

V and J are TRBV7-3 and TRBJ1-1, with D unresolved. V lost 8 bases and J lost 0, with 10 bases in between. The CDR3 covers 13 residues. Germline-derived CDR1 and CDR2 are SGHTA and FQGTGA. Written as DNA, the CDR3 is TGTGCCAGCCAGAAGGCTATGAACACTGAAGCTTTCTTT. Translation gives CASQKAMNTEAFF.

Written as DNA, the CDR3 is TGTGCCAGCGTCGAGGGGCAGCAAGAGACCCAGTACTTC. It is translated as CASVEGQQETQYF. V and J are TRBV6-6 and TRBJ2-5, with D perhaps given as TRBD1 or TRBD2 (5 bases each). Deletions cut 8 bases from V and 2 bases from J, with 12 bases between. Looked up from germline, CDR1 is MNHNY and CDR2 is SVGAGI (reference sequence). The CDR3 is made up of 13 amino acids.

The chain recombines TRBV7-2 with TRBJ2-5; D is unresolved. Germline V gene lookup returns CDR1 SGHTA and CDR2 FQGNSA. The CDR3 is 14 residues long. Trimming took off 0 bases at V and 7 bases at J, with 12 bases between the two ends. The CDR3 nucleotides read TGTGCCAGCAGCTTAGCTGGGCTATTTGGGACCCAGTACTTC. This translates into CASSLAGLFGTQYF.

The chain carries TRBV7-9 and TRBJ2-5; D ambiguous. The CDR3 spans 12 residues. Germline-derived CDR1 and CDR2 are SEHNR and FQNEAQ (reference sequence). The V end was cut by 8 bases, the J end by 5 bases, with 12 bases between. The CDR3 loop reads CASGYQQETQYF. CDR3 DNA sequence: TGTGCCAGCGGCTACCAGCAGGAGACCCAGTACTTC.